The 27 T cell receptor beta chains below all came from one sample that was sequenced in a study of regulatory T cells in long-lasting Graves disease (dated by TCRdb to the early 2020s). The time point label, read with the paper, signifies: persistent/refractory GD, antithyroid drugs over 5 years with positive TRAb. For both TCR sequencing and RNA sequencing, RNA was extracted from PBMCs using TRIzol. Library prep was done by multiplex PCR. The sequencer listed for this sample is Illumina HiSeq 4000. iRepertoire HTBI primers and Arm-PCR amplification of CDR3 regions were used to construct TCR beta libraries. Using fastp at Q25 and MiXCR, TCRdb reprocessed the public reads and kept productive beta chains. Every distinct CDR3 protein forms one entry, paired with its most common genes and DNA. This sample lists about 460,000 distinct CDR3 sequences; roughly 22% were detected once. The ten largest clones capture around 13% of the sample.

The source material was peripheral blood mononuclear cells (PBMCs), sampled when the disease was refractory, from a patient treated with antithyroid drugs. The receptors derive from a female donor with Graves disease.

With respect to this clonotype: The junction shows a germline mismatch at one end, possibly a read error. J is TRBJ2-7 and V is TRBV12-3 or TRBV12-4; 9 nucleotides line up with TRBD1. This CDR3 comprises 16 residues. Here the CDR3 DNA reads TGTGCCGGCAGTTTCCGACCCCCGGGACAGGGATACGAGCAGTACTTC. Translation: CAGSFRPPGQGYEQYF.

This clonotype was picked up a small number of times. The J gene is TRBJ2-7, the V gene TRBV20-1; 11 nucleotides line up with TRBD2. J lost 3 bases, V lost 1 base, and 5 bases had no gene match. Germline assignment: CDR1 DFQATT and CDR2 SNEGSKA (reference sequence). The CDR3 has 15 amino acids. The CDR3 region is CSARGLAGGNYEQYF. CDR3 bases: TGCAGTGCTAGAGGTCTAGCGGGAGGTAACTACGAGCAGTACTTC.

There are a few counts of this clonotype. The chain links TRBV6-5 to TRBJ2-7; 12 bases match TRBD1. The CDR3 covers 18 residues. The V and J ends lost 2 bases and 7 bases, in that order; junction bases with no gene match: 15. Germline CDR1 MNHEY, CDR2 SVGAGI. CDR3 coding DNA: TGTGCCAGCAGTTACACGGGACAGGGGGCCTCCGGCGGGAATGAGCAGTACTTC. This encodes CASSYTGQGASGGNEQYF.

This clonotype has more than one count but fewer than ten. The chain combines TRBV6-1 with TRBJ2-3; 13 bases fit TRBD2. The J segment lost 4 bases and the V segment lost 5 bases, leaving 6 bases of the junction unmatched. Germline V gives CDR1 MNHNS, CDR2 SASEGT. This CDR3 region has 16 residues. The CDR3 nucleotides are TGTGCCAGCAGTCCTCGACTAGCGGGGGGCGCAGATACGCAGTATTTT. Its protein product is CASSPRLAGGADTQYF.

This clonotype was counted only a few times. The rearrangement uses TRBV25-1 and TRBJ1-1; D not certain. CDR3 length: 13 residues. Deletions cut 4 bases from V and 4 bases from J, with 10 bases between. Germline V CDR1 and CDR2: MGHDK, SYGVNS. The CDR3 sequence: CASSGDGTTEAFF. In nucleotides, the CDR3 is TGTGCCAGCAGTGGAGACGGAACCACTGAAGCTTTCTTT.

V is TRBV30 and J is TRBJ1-1, with 7 bases aligning to TRBD1. From germline, CDR1 is GTSNPN and CDR2 SVGIG (reference sequence). There are 13 residues in the CDR3. Losses at the gene ends were 0 bases for V and 4 bases for J; bases not matched to a gene: 2. This chain's CDR3 is CAWSVRQGTEAFF. CDR3 DNA: TGTGCCTGGAGTGTACGACAGGGCACTGAAGCTTTCTTT.

Many counts were recorded for this clonotype. V is TRBV28 and J is TRBJ1-2; D is undetermined. Germline-derived CDR1 and CDR2 are MDHEN and SYDVKM. The CDR3 covers 14 residues. V shed 5 bases and J shed 5 bases, with 15 bases lying between them. CDR3 in amino acids: CASSLVTPDYGYTF. The CDR3 bases are TGTGCCAGCAGTCTCGTGACACCAGATTATGGCTACACCTTC.

This clonotype was counted many times. The CDR3 region has the DNA TGTGCCAGCAGCATTTCGGGACAGGGGTCGGAGACCCAGTACTTC. The encoded protein is CASSISGQGSETQYF. The chain carries TRBV11-2 and TRBJ2-5; TRBD1 aligns across 10 bases. V was clipped by 5 bases and J by 5 bases; unmatched bases: 8. The CDR3 extends over 15 amino acids. Germline CDR1 SGHAT, CDR2 FQNNGV.

The rearrangement links TRBV5-1 to TRBJ2-7, with 10 bases aligning to TRBD1. The length of the CDR3 is 17 residues. The V and J ends lost 0 bases and 8 bases, in that order; junction bases with no gene match: 14. Germline V gene data show CDR1 as SGHRS and CDR2 as YFSETQ. CDR3 region: CASSLALGQGLGGKQYF. Written as DNA, the CDR3 is TGCGCCAGCAGCTTGGCCCTGGGACAGGGGTTGGGAGGCAAGCAGTACTTC.

This chain connects TRBV25-1 to TRBJ1-1; 7 bases agree with TRBD1. CDR1 MGHDK and CDR2 SYGVNS come from the germline V gene. Trimming at V came to 10 bases and at J to 11 bases, leaving 13 bases not matched to a gene. This CDR3 has 12 residues. This chain's CDR3 is CATQQGGRYAFF. The CDR3 DNA sequence: TGTGCCACCCAGCAGGGGGGCAGATATGCTTTCTTT.

This sequence joins TRBV19 and TRBJ2-4; TRBD1 matches at 8 bases. Germline lookup yields CDR1 LNHDA and CDR2 SQIVND (reference sequence). This CDR3 has 17 residues. V dropped 4 bases and J dropped 1; count of bases not matched to a gene: 9. The CDR3 nucleotides are TGTGCCAGTAGTAACCCGACAGGGGCAGGGGCCAAAAACATTCAGTACTTC. It encodes CASSNPTGAGAKNIQYF.

The chain uses TRBV30 and TRBJ1-6, with D tentatively TRBD1 (5 bases). This CDR3 has 16 residues. CDR1 and CDR2 from the germline V gene are GTSNPN and SVGIG (reference sequence). With 2 bases removed from V and 2 bases from J, the gap between germline ends came to 13 bases. This CDR3 reads CAWSPGGAAYNSPLHF. The CDR3 DNA follows: TGTGCCTGGAGTCCCGGAGGGGCAGCCTATAATTCACCCCTCCACTTT.

This clonotype was seen many times. The chain is built from TRBV7-8 and TRBJ1-5; 7 nucleotides align to TRBD1. This CDR3 region has 14 residues. Germline loops: CDR1 SGHVS, CDR2 FQNEAQ. V lost 4 bases to trimming and J lost 7 bases; unmatched junction nucleotides: 7. CDR3: CASSSTGVEQPQHF. The CDR3 nucleotides are TGTGCCAGCAGCTCTACAGGGGTGGAACAGCCCCAGCATTTT.

This sequence joins TRBV7-2 and TRBJ2-7, with TRBD1 matching 12 bases. The CDR3 has 16 amino acids. Germline loops: CDR1 SGHTA, CDR2 FQGNSA. V dropped 8 bases and J dropped 5; count of bases not matched to a gene: 13. CDR3 in DNA: TGTGCCAGCTCACCTTCACCGGGACAGGGGGCCCACGAGCAGTACTTC. Translating gives CASSPSPGQGAHEQYF.

In the case of this clonotype: A much larger clone differs from this one at a single base, so this may be a read error. This chain connects TRBV6-2 or TRBV6-3 to TRBJ1-2; possible D gene TRBD1, 5 bases. Germline values: CDR1 MNHEY, CDR2 SVGEGT. This CDR3 contains 16 residues. The V end lost 6 bases, the J end lost 4 bases, and 21 bases lay between the germline ends. The CDR3 DNA reads TGTGCCAGCAGCTTCAGCGCTTTCCAGGGAGGCTATGGCTACACCTTC. The encoded protein is CASSFSAFQGGYGYTF.

This clonotype was counted ten times or more. As DNA, the CDR3 is TGCGCCAGCAAGGGGAGGACAGACCAGAACTATGGCTACACCTTC. Translation gives CASKGRTDQNYGYTF. The chain couples TRBV5-1 to TRBJ1-2, with D possibly TRBD1 on 6 matching bases. CDR3 length: 15 residues. V lost 6 bases, J lost 2 bases, and 17 bases lay in between. Germline V CDR1 and CDR2: SGHRS, YFSETQ.

This clonotype was detected ten times or more. The gene calls are TRBV20-1 and TRBJ1-1, with D perhaps matching TRBD1 (5 bases). Trimming shortened V by 6 bases and J by 1 base, and 9 bases separated the two germline ends. CDR3 size: 12 residues. Germline CDR1 reads DFQATT; CDR2 reads SNEGSKA (reference sequence). The CDR3 sequence is CSAPDRNTEAFF. The CDR3 DNA sequence: TGCAGTGCCCCAGACAGGAACACTGAAGCTTTCTTT.

The chain combines TRBV18 with TRBJ2-1; 9 nucleotides line up with TRBD1. V trimming: 0 bases; J trimming: 7 bases; junction bases outside the gene matches: 10. The germline V gene encodes CDR1 KGHSH and CDR2 LQKENI. The CDR3 contains 17 residues. DNA for the CDR3: TGTGCCAGCTCACCACCGATCGGGACAGGGCTTTGGAATGAGCAGTTCTTC. Encoded protein: CASSPPIGTGLWNEQFF.

This clonotype was detected many times. The chain couples TRBV6-1 to TRBJ1-1; the D is unclear. This CDR3 spans 13 amino acids. Germline CDR1 reads MNHNS; CDR2 reads SASEGT. V was trimmed by 6 bases and J by 8 bases, leaving 16 bases between them. The CDR3 DNA reads as TGTGCCAGCAGCTCACAAGGCTTCCAGGAAGCTTTCTTT. This gives the protein CASSSQGFQEAFF.

This clonotype was observed a handful of times. CDR3: CSALVGPNQYTF. CDR3 nucleotide sequence: TGCAGTGCTCTAGTGGGGCCCAACCAGTACACCTTC. This chain uses TRBV20-1 with TRBJ1-2, with D perhaps TRBD1 (5 bases). V gave up 5 bases and J gave up 11 bases, with 18 bases separating them. Germline assignment: CDR1 DFQATT and CDR2 SNEGSKA (reference sequence). This CDR3 comprises 12 residues.

This clonotype was counted a few times. The chain employs TRBV11-2 and TRBJ1-2; tentative D call: TRBD1 (5 bases). The CDR3 is 12 residues long. Germline-derived CDR1 and CDR2 are SGHAT and FQNNGV. V was cut by 3 bases and J by 8 bases, with 10 bases left in between. For the CDR3, the DNA is TGTGCCAGCAGCTTCAGGGCACAAGGCTACACCTTC. Its protein is CASSFRAQGYTF.

The chain combines TRBV3-1 with TRBJ1-6; no definite D call. CDR1 is LGHDT, CDR2 YNNKEL, per germline (reference sequence). V was shortened by 5 bases and J by 7 bases, with 18 bases between the two germline ends. This CDR3 spans 16 amino acids. As DNA, the CDR3 is TGTGCCAGCAGCGCCACACACACACAACGGAATTCACCCCTCCACTTT. Encoded protein: CASSATHTQRNSPLHF.

The V and J genes are TRBV20-1 and TRBJ2-7; weak D call: TRBD2 (7 bases). The CDR3 runs 15 residues. V lost 5 bases and J lost 0, with 17 bases in between. In germline, CDR1 is DFQATT, CDR2 SNEGSKA (reference sequence). CDR3 sequence: CSAAGAGRSSYEQYF. The CDR3 nucleotides read TGCAGTGCTGCGGGGGCAGGGAGGAGCTCCTACGAGCAGTACTTC.

This clonotype was counted many times. V and J are TRBV19 and TRBJ1-2; the D is unclear. Germline V gives CDR1 LNHDA, CDR2 SQIVND (reference sequence). The CDR3 consists of 15 residues. The V end was cut by 4 bases, the J end by 2 bases, with 14 bases between. This chain's CDR3 is CASSSPQTLNYGYTF. In DNA, the CDR3 is TGTGCCAGTAGTAGCCCGCAGACCTTGAACTATGGCTACACCTTC.

J is TRBJ2-5 and V is TRBV12-3 or TRBV12-4; 16 positions agree with TRBD2. The J segment lost 3 bases and the V segment lost 2 bases, leaving 24 bases of the junction unmatched. This CDR3 region has 24 residues. The CDR3 DNA reads as TGTGCCAGCAGTTTAAACCCGAGAGGGGGACTAGCGGGAGGGCCCCTAAGGGGTAAAGAGACCCAGTACTTC. It is translated as CASSLNPRGGLAGGPLRGKETQYF.

This clonotype has more than one count but fewer than ten. CDR3 amino acids: CASSGFGGANVLTF. The CDR3 coding sequence is TGTGCCAGCAGCGGTTTCGGAGGGGCCAACGTCCTGACTTTC. The V and J genes are TRBV7-2 and TRBJ2-6; the D is unclear. The V end was cut by 5 bases, the J end by 4 bases, with 9 bases between. CDR1 is SGHTA and CDR2 is FQGNSA in the germline V gene. The CDR3 is 14 residues long.

Regarding this clonotype: One end of the junction fails to match germline, which may point to a read error. DNA of the CDR3: TGTGCCGGCAGGCCAGGGACGGTCCCCCAAGAGACCCAGTACTTC. Translated: CAGRPGTVPQETQYF. The chain recombines TRBV7-3 with TRBJ2-5; D assignment may be TRBD1 or TRBD2 (5 bases each). This CDR3 comprises 15 residues. Germline values: CDR1 SGHTA, CDR2 FQGTGA.